This TCR beta chain originates from a study of blood T cells in healthy people across ages. Trimming stripped 7 bases from V and 5 bases from J, with 14 bases between. The germline CDR1 and CDR2 sequences are DFQATT and SNEGSKA (reference sequence). This CDR3 region has 13 residues. Next came a second PCR, run for about 6 to 11 cycles, which used a sample-barcoded 5' primer along with a J-beta primer mix. Using its own MiXCR run on the 5' RACE reads, TCRdb lists one record per CDR3 protein. The sample shows a few hundred thousand distinct CDR3 sequences, roughly half of them seen only once. Regarding the study as a whole: Considered underestimates were the diversity estimates obtained from one million T cells.

For this clonotype: Its antigen is as yet unknown.

The source is a man aged 55 to 70 in good health. The V call is TRBV20-1, the J call TRBJ1-4, with D maybe TRBD1 (5 bases). Sequenced material: blood. For the CDR3, the DNA is TGCAGTGTGGAGGGGCAGAGAAATGAAAAACTGTTTTTT. Its translation: CSVEGQRNEKLFF.